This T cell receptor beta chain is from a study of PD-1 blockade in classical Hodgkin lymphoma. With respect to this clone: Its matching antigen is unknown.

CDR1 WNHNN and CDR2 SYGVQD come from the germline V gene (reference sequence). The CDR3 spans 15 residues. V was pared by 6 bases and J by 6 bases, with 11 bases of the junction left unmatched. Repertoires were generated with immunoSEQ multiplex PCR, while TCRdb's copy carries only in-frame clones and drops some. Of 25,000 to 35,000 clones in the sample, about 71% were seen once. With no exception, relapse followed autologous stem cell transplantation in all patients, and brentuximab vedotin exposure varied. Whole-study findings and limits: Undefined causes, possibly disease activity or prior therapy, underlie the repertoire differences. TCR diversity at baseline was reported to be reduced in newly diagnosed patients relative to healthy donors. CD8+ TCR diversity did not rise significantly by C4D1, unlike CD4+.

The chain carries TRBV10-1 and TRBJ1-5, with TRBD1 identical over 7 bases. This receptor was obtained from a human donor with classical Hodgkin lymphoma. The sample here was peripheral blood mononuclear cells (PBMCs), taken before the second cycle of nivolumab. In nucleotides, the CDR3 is TGCGCCAGCAGATTGAACAGGGGAAAGGGTCAGCCCCAGCATTTT. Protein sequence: CASRLNRGKGQPQHF.